The entry below describes one T cell receptor beta chain. This clonotype was recorded many times. The specificity of this receptor is unknown. Per-nucleotide qualities are absent, and no much larger clonotype sits a single base away. Library construction relied on multiplex PCR. TCRdb shows the sequencer as Illumina HiSeq 4000. CDR3 regions were amplified by Arm-PCR with iRepertoire HTBI primers to construct TCR beta libraries. Before sequencing, the PCR products underwent gel purification. The study's own analysis went as follows. Across samples, about 64 TRBV and over 11 TRBJ segments were identified and used for gene usage analysis of CDR3 amino acid clonotypes. COPE and FqMerger were used to merge the filtered high-quality paired reads into contigs. BLAST was used to align contigs to IMGT TRBV, TRBD and TRBJ reference genes, with CDR3 defined following IMGT. Highly expanded clones were defined as clonotypes with a frequency above 0.1%. Repertoire diversity was measured by Shannon entropy, and V-J evenness by the Gini coefficient. A clonotype found in more than one individual was treated as public. TCRdb cleaned the public reads at Q25 with fastp, built clones with MiXCR and kept in-frame beta chains. Each entry is one CDR3 protein sequence, shown with its most common DNA and genes. These V and J calls originate from TCRdb's pipeline instead of the authors' own analysis. The sample table holds a few hundred thousand distinct CDR3 sequences, of which roughly a fifth were seen once. 12% of the sample comes from the top ten.

This record belongs to a study of regulatory T cells in long-lasting Graves disease (dated by TCRdb to 2020 to 2023). Broadly, across the study: Patients with newly diagnosed Graves' disease had been on antithyroid drugs for under 3 months. Patients with persistent Graves' disease were compared with patients with newly diagnosed Graves' disease using TCR sequencing and RNA sequencing of peripheral blood. A total of roughly 35 samples underwent TCR sequencing: about 13 from persistent and roughly 20 from newly diagnosed Graves' disease patients. The study took place in China and was registered as a clinical trial. The research as a whole found: A larger number of public clonotypes was shared among persistent patients (under 3,000) than among newly diagnosed patients (around 870). Persistent Graves' disease patients showed lower TCR Shannon entropy and fewer highly expanded clones than newly diagnosed patients, suggesting clonal expansion. Persistent disease showed preferential use of TRBV28, TRBJ1-2 and TRBJ2-5, whereas newly diagnosed disease favored TRBV20-1 and TRBJ2-1. Only peripheral blood was studied, because thyroid tissue, the primary lesion, was inaccessible. Sequencing and analysis were limited to the TCR beta chain. As a limitation, the authors acknowledged that the small sample size may reduce accuracy.

Read against the paper, the sample's time point label means: newly diagnosed GD, antithyroid drugs for less than 3 months. For both TCR sequencing and RNA sequencing, RNA was extracted from PBMCs using TRIzol. The diagnosis of Graves' disease followed American Thyroid Association guidelines. Patients for the study were recruited at an endocrinology department in Xi'an, China. From each patient, 8 to 10 milliliters of peripheral blood was collected into an EDTA anticoagulant tube. Ficoll Paque Plus density gradient separation was used to isolate PBMCs, and no additional T cell sorting was done. An Agilent 2100 Bioanalyzer and agarose gel were used to check RNA quality, while a NanoDrop 2000 measured RNA concentration. Taken from cysteine to phenylalanine, the CDR3 has 13 residues. Just CDR3 DNA is preserved here, 39 bases in frame from base 1. The germline V gene supplies CDR1 ENHRY and CDR2 SYGVKD. Trimming removed 6 bases from V and 3 bases from J; the gene matches leave 4 bases unexplained.

The data also belong to a second study, concerning T cells in Graves' hyperthyroidism and ophthalmopathy. That second report states: Graves' hyperthyroidism was defined as stable when no progression to ophthalmopathy occurred over 18 months of follow-up. The hyperthyroidism patients were between 18 and 65 years old and newly diagnosed, with a disease duration of less than 2 months. The study excluded patients with uncontrolled infections, other autoimmune diseases, pregnancy or lactation. Diagnoses were based on clinical symptoms, serum thyroxine and TRAb, thyroid ultrasound and orbital computed tomography. The first round of RT-PCR for the TCR CDR3 was performed with the HTBI primer set and the Qiagen OneStep RT-PCR kit. Most expanded thyroid clonotypes (frequency above 0.001) were also detected in blood, a finding suggesting that blood repertoires may reflect thyroid immune responses. A model built on a 13 V-J signature distinguished ophthalmopathy from stable hyperthyroidism, reaching 87.88% sensitivity and 81.08% specificity in cross-validation and 80%/75% in testing. In validation, the model predicted progression to ophthalmopathy a median of roughly 6.1 months before onset, with roughly 71% sensitivity and more than 72% specificity. A discovery cohort of fewer than 110 patients, roughly 45 with Graves' ophthalmopathy and under 60 with stable Graves' hyperthyroidism, was used to find distinguishing TCR V-J signatures. Prospective prediction of ophthalmopathy was tested in an independent validation cohort of 18 to 20 hyperthyroidism patients and 15 to 17 patients who later progressed to ophthalmopathy. The 100 or so discovery patients were divided at random into training and test sets in a 7:3 ratio. Thyroid tissue and blood T-cell repertoires from six Graves' hyperthyroidism patients were also compared in the study. Once sampling was done, hyperthyroidism patients were given methimazole at a starting dose of 30 mg daily, whereas ophthalmopathy patients were given high-dose intravenous methylprednisolone. A second multiplex PCR round built the libraries, followed by size selection and purification. Libraries were sequenced paired-end with 100 bp reads on an Illumina HiSeq2000. SOAPnuke was used to process the raw data, throwing out any read that contained adapters or uncalled bases, had a mean Phred below 15, or lacked an exact constant-primer or identifier match. High-quality paired reads were merged using COPE v1.2.5, and each unique nucleotide sequence was defined as a clonotype. Clonotypes were aligned to IMGT TRBV, TRBD and TRBJ reference segments using MiTCR v1.1. Only V-J combinations with frequency above 0.0001, covering roughly 99% of repertoires, were analysed. A TCS score was defined as the ratio between F50 (clonal expansion) and ExV (chaos), using BLOSUM62-based TCRdist between CDR3 peptides within each V-J. Welch's t-statistics and random forest reduced just over 500 V-J features to fewer than 15, which were used in a naive Bayes classifier (R e1071). No statistical method was used to set the sample size in advance, and investigators knew the group allocation. According to the paper, TCR Vbeta CDR3 sequencing was carried out on some 140 peripheral blood samples, which came from approximately 43 ophthalmopathy, around 75 hyperthyroidism and some 17 progressor patients.

The sample here was peripheral blood mononuclear cells (PBMCs), taken at new diagnosis, from a patient treated with antithyroid drugs. This TCR was recovered from a woman in her 30s with Graves disease. Donor details come from another sample of the same person, matched by shared clones. Rearrangement joined TRBV10-3 to TRBJ1-1, with 7 central nucleotides matching TRBD1. For the CDR3, the sequence is CAISTDRDTEAFF. The DNA sequence is as follows: TGTGCCATCAGCACCGACAGGGACACTGAAGCTTTCTTT.